At least ten counts were recorded for the clone carrying this T cell receptor (beta chain). Its antigen is not identified. These data belong to a study of T-cell memory formation after mild COVID-19. TCRdb re-called the 5' RACE reads with MiXCR, one entry per CDR3 protein. Here the sample spans some 180,000 distinct CDR3 sequences, around a sixth being singletons. Findings of the study overall: Contracting CD4+ clones sat mainly in CM and EM; CD8+ in EMRA. Unconfirmed was the SARS-CoV-2 specificity of second-wave clones that peaked on day 37. Detection of some responders pre-infection suggested pre-existing cross-reactive memory T cells participated.

The source of this sequence is a man younger than 35 who had mild COVID-19 (a few samples of this study predate the infection). Cell type and time point are not known. Input material: PBMCs or a T cell subset sorted from them (not recorded which).

Here the CDR3 DNA reads TGTGCCAGCAGCGTAGTTTCAGGTTCCTACGAGCAGTACTTC. Translated, it gives CASSVVSGSYEQYF. This chain uses TRBV9 with TRBJ2-7, with unresolved D. This CDR3 contains 14 residues. Germline V gives CDR1 SGDLS, CDR2 YYNGEE. Deletions cut 0 bases from V and 1 base from J, with 8 bases between.